The 14 T cell receptor beta chains presented below share a single source sample, sequenced in a study of blood T cells in healthy people across ages. Primers used in a second PCR of roughly 6 to 12 cycles were a sample-barcoded 5' primer and a J-beta primer mix. TCRdb reprocessed the 5' RACE reads via MiXCR and lists one record per CDR3 protein. The sample lists 1,500,000 or so distinct CDR3 sequences; roughly 59% were seen once. The sample comprised blood. Receptor source: a man between 18 and 29 years old in good health.

This clonotype was found a few times. The rearrangement links TRBV4-1 to TRBJ2-7; TRBD2 aligns across 9 bases. Germline V CDR1 and CDR2: MGHRA, YSYEKL. The CDR3 extends over 14 amino acids. With V trimmed by 5 bases and J by 4 bases, 6 bases remained unmatched. The CDR3 coding sequence is TGCGCCAGCAGCGGGCCGGGACTAGCTTACGAGCAGTACTTC. This translates into CASSGPGLAYEQYF.

The chain is built from TRBV12-3 or TRBV12-4 and TRBJ2-5, with 10 bases lining up with TRBD1. The J segment lost 5 bases and the V segment lost 6 bases, leaving 18 bases of the junction unmatched. There are 18 residues in the CDR3. CDR3 in DNA: TGTGCCAGCAGCCTCTATCGGGGACAGGGGAGTTCGGGGGAGACCCAGTACTTC. This translates into CASSLYRGQGSSGETQYF.

This clonotype appeared once. V is TRBV27 and J is TRBJ2-7; a possible D gene is TRBD2 (5 bases). Trimming cost V 8 bases and J 5 bases, with 13 bases left between them. The CDR3 covers 12 residues. CDR1 and CDR2 from the germline V gene are MNHEY and SMNVEV (reference sequence). The chain's CDR3 is CASGLPGNEQYF. As DNA, the CDR3 is TGTGCCAGCGGGTTACCCGGGAACGAGCAGTACTTC.

V and J are TRBV24-1 and TRBJ2-7; tentatively, D is TRBD2 (5 bases). Deletions cut 2 bases from V and 9 bases from J, with 13 bases between. Germline values: CDR1 KGHDR, CDR2 SFDVKD. This CDR3 has 13 amino acids. This CDR3 is CATSDSDFPVQYF. Written as DNA, the CDR3 is TGTGCCACCAGTGATTCGGACTTTCCTGTGCAGTACTTC.

The CDR3 region has the DNA TGTGCCAGCAGTTACGGGGCCAACGTCCTGACTTTC. This codes for CASSYGANVLTF. V usage is TRBV6-5 and J usage is TRBJ2-6; no reliable D call. The CDR3 sequence is 12 residues long. CDR1 is MNHEY and CDR2 is SVGAGI in the germline V gene. The V end lost 2 bases, the J end lost 4 bases, and 0 bases lay between the germline ends.

This rearrangement joins TRBV20-1 to TRBJ2-3, with TRBD2 matching over 7 bases. The length of the CDR3 is 16 residues. The germline V gene encodes CDR1 DFQATT and CDR2 SNEGSKA (reference sequence). Germline trimming cut 0 bases from V and 3 bases from J; bases unmatched to any gene: 9. CDR3 sequence reads: CSARDKGGSPTDTQYF. CDR3 nucleotides: TGCAGTGCTAGAGATAAGGGCGGGAGTCCTACAGATACGCAGTATTTT.

In DNA form, the CDR3 reads TGCAGCGTTACCGGCAGGGCGGGTGGTAATGAAAAACTGTTTTTT. Residues: CSVTGRAGGNEKLFF. This rearrangement joins TRBV29-1 to TRBJ1-4; perhaps TRBD1 as D (5 bases). The ends were cut back, 5 bases at V and 4 bases at J, with 17 bases in the middle. The V gene's germline CDR1 is SQVTM and CDR2 ANQGSEA. This CDR3 is 15 amino acids long.

V usage is TRBV29-1 and J usage is TRBJ1-2, with D unclear. From germline, CDR1 is SQVTM and CDR2 ANQGSEA. This CDR3 is built from 13 residues. V lost 6 bases to trimming and J lost 4 bases, with 15 bases between them. CDR3 region: CSVAGSTVYGYTF. CDR3 bases: TGCAGCGTCGCCGGGTCTACGGTCTATGGCTACACCTTC.

This clonotype came up once. The gene calls are TRBV5-1 and TRBJ1-2; perhaps TRBD1 as D (5 bases). CDR1 and CDR2 from the germline V gene are SGHRS and YFSETQ. The CDR3 spans 15 residues. The ends were cut back, 0 bases at V and 9 bases at J, with 18 bases in the middle. The CDR3 DNA is TGCGCCAGCAGCTTGGGCTCCAGGGTAATCACGAGCTACACCTTC. Translating gives CASSLGSRVITSYTF.

This clonotype was counted only a few times. The chain is built from TRBV5-1 and TRBJ2-7, with 8 positions matching TRBD1. Germline CDR1 reads SGHRS; CDR2 reads YFSETQ. The CDR3 loop spans 16 amino acids. Trimming removed 4 bases from V and 2 bases from J; junction bases left unmatched: 11. CDR3 DNA sequence: TGCGCCAGCAGCCTTGGAGTGACAGGGGAGGCCTACGAGCAGTACTTC. Translated: CASSLGVTGEAYEQYF.

The chain uses TRBV20-1 and TRBJ2-3; D not certain. Per the germline V gene, CDR1 is DFQATT and CDR2 is SNEGSKA (reference sequence). Trimming removed 6 bases from V and 0 bases from J, with 7 bases in between. The CDR3 extends over 12 amino acids. The CDR3: CSAPLSTDTQYF. In DNA form, the CDR3 reads TGCAGTGCCCCACTCAGCACAGATACGCAGTATTTT.

This clonotype was detected only a few times. CDR3 protein: CSVLGQDRFF. The CDR3 region has the DNA TGCAGCGTTTTGGGACAGGACCGGTTCTTC. The chain joins TRBV29-1 to TRBJ2-1; 8 bases are a match to TRBD1. Trimming removed 5 bases from V and 15 bases from J; junction bases left unmatched: 6. Germline assignment: CDR1 SQVTM and CDR2 ANQGSEA. CDR3 size: 10 residues.

The chain recombines TRBV7-2 with TRBJ2-1; TRBD2 agrees at 8 bases. This CDR3 contains 15 residues. The V and J ends lost 5 bases and 8 bases, in that order; junction bases with no gene match: 11. CDR1 is SGHTA and CDR2 is FQGNSA in the germline V gene. DNA of the CDR3: TGTGCCAGCAGCCGGGAGGGACACCCGAGGGATGAGCAGTTCTTC. Residues: CASSREGHPRDEQFF.

The rearrangement joins TRBV3-1 to TRBJ1-2; D unresolved. V lost 0 bases and J lost 4, with 15 bases in between. Germline-derived CDR1 and CDR2 are LGHDT and YNNKEL (reference sequence). CDR3 length: 16 amino acids. The CDR3 region is CASSQDSDVLGYGYTF. The CDR3 DNA follows: TGTGCCAGCAGCCAAGACAGTGACGTGTTGGGCTATGGCTACACCTTC.